These T cell receptor beta chains were read from a single sample in a study of graft-versus-host responses after intestinal transplantation. The antigens these receptors bind are not known. This table comes from immunoSEQ multiplex PCR, and its TCRdb copy is limited to in-frame clones, with some not included. The sample has 100,000 or so clones; roughly 90% are singletons. The source was unstimulated CD4+ T cells sorted from spleen or lymph node cells, collected before transplant. All receptors derive from a human donor who was the organ donor for an intestinal transplant. Both conserved end residues are part of each CDR3. D genes are given only for firm matches. For some rows the clone size is stated as once, few or many, or as a class when expanded; others skip it.

v_gene: TRBV30; d_gene: .; abundance: .; j_gene: TRBJ2-7; CDR3nt: TGTGCCTGGAGTGTTGGTCTGACCTACGAGCAGTACTTC; CDR3aa: CAWSVGLTYEQYF
v_gene: TRBV30; d_gene: .; abundance: .; j_gene: TRBJ1-1; CDR3nt: TGTGCCTGGGCAACGAACACTGAAGCTTTCTTT; CDR3aa: CAWATNTEAFF
v_gene: TRBV6-1; d_gene: .; abundance: .; j_gene: TRBJ1-2; CDR3nt: TGTGCCAGCAGTGATCAGGGTTCCTATGGCTACACCTTC; CDR3aa: CASSDQGSYGYTF
v_gene: TRBV7-9; d_gene: TRBD1; abundance: .; j_gene: TRBJ1-2; CDR3nt: TGTGCCAGCAGCATAAGACAGGGGGTTTACTATGGCTACACCTTC; CDR3aa: CASSIRQGVYYGYTF
v_gene: TRBV6-1; d_gene: TRBD1; abundance: .; j_gene: TRBJ1-5; CDR3nt: TGTGCCAGCAGTTCCGACAGGGGCAACAATCAGCCCCAGCATTTT; CDR3aa: CASSSDRGNNQPQHF
v_gene: TRBV5-1; d_gene: TRBD1; abundance: .; j_gene: TRBJ1-2; CDR3nt: TGCGCCAGCAGCTTTGGCAGGGGGCTACTTGACTATGGCTACACCTTC; CDR3aa: CASSFGRGLLDYGYTF
v_gene: TRBV7-9; d_gene: TRBD2; abundance: .; j_gene: TRBJ2-3; CDR3nt: TGTGCCAGCAGCTTACTGTGGAGCGGGGGGTCTGTCGATACGCAGTATTTT; CDR3aa: CASSLLWSGGSVDTQYF
v_gene: TRBV5-1; d_gene: .; abundance: .; j_gene: TRBJ2-7; CDR3nt: TGCGCCAGCAGCTTGGTTTGGGGCGGAACGTACGAGCAGTACTTC; CDR3aa: CASSLVWGGTYEQYF
v_gene: TRBV5-1; d_gene: .; abundance: .; j_gene: TRBJ2-3; CDR3nt: TGCGCCAGCAGCTTGGTGGTTGATACGCAGTATTTT; CDR3aa: CASSLVVDTQYF
v_gene: TRBV7-2; d_gene: TRBD1; abundance: .; j_gene: TRBJ2-7; CDR3nt: TGTGCCAGCAGCACCCAAGGGACAGGGTCCTACGAGCAGTACTTC; CDR3aa: CASSTQGTGSYEQYF
v_gene: TRBV7-3; d_gene: .; abundance: .; j_gene: TRBJ2-2; CDR3nt: TGTGCCAGCAGCTTAGGACCAACGGGGGATATGAGCCGGGAGCTGTTTTTT; CDR3aa: CASSLGPTGDMSRELFF
v_gene: TRBV2; d_gene: .; abundance: once; j_gene: TRBJ2-5; CDR3nt: TGTGCCAGCAGTGAGGACAGCCTTCAAGAGACCCAGTACTTC; CDR3aa: CASSEDSLQETQYF
v_gene: TRBV28; d_gene: .; abundance: .; j_gene: TRBJ1-3; CDR3nt: TGTGCCAGCAGTTGGCCTCCTGGAAACACCATATATTTT; CDR3aa: CASSWPPGNTIYF
v_gene: TRBV28; d_gene: .; abundance: .; j_gene: TRBJ1-5; CDR3nt: TGTGCCAGCAGTTTAGTGCCAGGGCTCAATCAGCCCCAGCATTTT; CDR3aa: CASSLVPGLNQPQHF
v_gene: TRBV6-6; d_gene: .; abundance: .; j_gene: TRBJ1-3; CDR3nt: TGTGCCAGCAGCCCGACGACGGGAAACACCATATATTTT; CDR3aa: CASSPTTGNTIYF
v_gene: TRBV9; d_gene: .; abundance: .; j_gene: TRBJ2-2; CDR3nt: TGTGCCAGCAGCGTATTGGGGAACACCGGGGAGCTGTTTTTT; CDR3aa: CASSVLGNTGELFF
v_gene: TRBV7-2; d_gene: .; abundance: .; j_gene: TRBJ1-2; CDR3nt: TGTGCCAGCAGCTTAGCAGGTGGGGATTATGCCTACACCTTC; CDR3aa: CASSLAGGDYAYTF
v_gene: TRBV19; d_gene: .; abundance: few; j_gene: TRBJ2-3; CDR3nt: TGTGCCAGTAGTATAGGGGGCCGGACAGATACGCAGTATTTT; CDR3aa: CASSIGGRTDTQYF
v_gene: TRBV28; d_gene: .; abundance: .; j_gene: TRBJ1-3; CDR3nt: TGTGCCAGCAGTTTGGGGGGGTCGGCAAACACCATATATTTT; CDR3aa: CASSLGGSANTIYF
v_gene: TRBV29-1; d_gene: .; abundance: few; j_gene: TRBJ1-2; CDR3nt: TGCAGCGTTGAAGTTGAGGATTCGGTTTATGGCTACACCTTC; CDR3aa: CSVEVEDSVYGYTF
v_gene: TRBV9; d_gene: TRBD1; abundance: once; j_gene: TRBJ2-7; CDR3nt: TGTGCCAGCAGCGTAGCTACAGGGGACTACGAGCAGTACTTC; CDR3aa: CASSVATGDYEQYF
v_gene: TRBV30; d_gene: .; abundance: .; j_gene: TRBJ1-2; CDR3nt: TGTGCCTGGAGTGGGGGGCGCCTAGGCGGCTACACCTTC; CDR3aa: CAWSGGRLGGYTF
v_gene: TRBV28; d_gene: TRBD2; abundance: .; j_gene: TRBJ2-5; CDR3nt: TGTGCCAGCATAAAGCGGGACTCTCGAAAAGAGACCCAGTACTTC; CDR3aa: CASIKRDSRKETQYF
v_gene: TRBV28; d_gene: .; abundance: .; j_gene: TRBJ1-1; CDR3nt: TGTGCCAGCAGTCCGAAGGGGGACACTGAAGCTTTCTTT; CDR3aa: CASSPKGDTEAFF
v_gene: TRBV5-6; d_gene: TRBD1; abundance: .; j_gene: TRBJ1-5; CDR3nt: TGTGCCAGCAGCCGGACAGGGGAAAATCAGCCCCAGCATTTT; CDR3aa: CASSRTGENQPQHF
v_gene: TRBV25-1; d_gene: .; abundance: .; j_gene: TRBJ2-3; CDR3nt: TGTGCTTGGGACACCCACACTAGCACAGATACGCAGTATTTT; CDR3aa: CAWDTHTSTDTQYF
v_gene: TRBV18; d_gene: .; abundance: .; j_gene: TRBJ1-4; CDR3nt: TGTGCCAGCTCACCCGAGCTAATTGAAAAACTGTTTTTT; CDR3aa: CASSPELIEKLFF
v_gene: TRBV29-1; d_gene: TRBD1; abundance: .; j_gene: TRBJ2-7; CDR3nt: TGCAGCGCGACAGGGGTCTCCTACGAGCAGTACTTC; CDR3aa: CSATGVSYEQYF
v_gene: TRBV7-3; d_gene: .; abundance: .; j_gene: TRBJ2-2; CDR3nt: TGTGCCAGCAGCTCTAACGGGGAGCTGTTTTTT; CDR3aa: CASSSNGELFF
v_gene: TRBV7-9; d_gene: .; abundance: .; j_gene: TRBJ1-4; CDR3nt: TGTGCCAGCAGCTTAGAACAGGGTTCTAATGAAAAACTGTTTTTT; CDR3aa: CASSLEQGSNEKLFF
v_gene: TRBV2; d_gene: .; abundance: .; j_gene: TRBJ2-4; CDR3nt: TGTGCCAGCAGTGGGGGCAGCCTATTAGCCAAAAACATTCAGTACTTC; CDR3aa: CASSGGSLLAKNIQYF
v_gene: TRBV12-1; d_gene: .; abundance: .; j_gene: TRBJ2-7; CDR3nt: TGTGGCCATTGGGTTCGGGAGCAGTACTTC; CDR3aa: CGHWVREQYF
v_gene: TRBV5-1; d_gene: .; abundance: .; j_gene: TRBJ2-5; CDR3nt: TGCGCCAGCAGTCTGGTGAGGGAGACCCAGTACTTC; CDR3aa: CASSLVRETQYF
v_gene: TRBV6-1; d_gene: TRBD2; abundance: .; j_gene: TRBJ2-1; CDR3nt: TGTGCCAGCAGTGAAAAGGTAGCGGGGAGGAATGAGCAGTTCTTC; CDR3aa: CASSEKVAGRNEQFF
v_gene: TRBV28; d_gene: .; abundance: .; j_gene: TRBJ1-6; CDR3nt: TGTGCCAGCAGTTTATCAAGCGATACCCTCCACTTT; CDR3aa: CASSLSSDTLHF
v_gene: TRBV18; d_gene: TRBD1; abundance: once; j_gene: TRBJ2-7; CDR3nt: TGTGCCAGCGGAAACCGGGACAGCTACGAGCAGTACTTC; CDR3aa: CASGNRDSYEQYF
v_gene: TRBV28; d_gene: .; abundance: .; j_gene: TRBJ2-7; CDR3nt: TGTGCCAGCAGTTTCCGAGGGGGGTTGTCCTACGAGCAGTACTTC; CDR3aa: CASSFRGGLSYEQYF
v_gene: TRBV19; d_gene: .; abundance: .; j_gene: TRBJ1-1; CDR3nt: TGTGCCAGTAGTATACAACAGAACACTGAAGCTTTCTTT; CDR3aa: CASSIQQNTEAFF
v_gene: TRBV4-1; d_gene: .; abundance: .; j_gene: TRBJ1-6; CDR3nt: TGCGCCAGCAGCCCGCCAGGGGCACCCCTCCACTTT; CDR3aa: CASSPPGAPLHF
v_gene: TRBV7-2; d_gene: TRBD2; abundance: once; j_gene: TRBJ2-3; CDR3nt: TGTGCCAGCAGCTCCCGACTAGCGGGGACAGATACGCAGTATTTT; CDR3aa: CASSSRLAGTDTQYF
v_gene: TRBV6-1; d_gene: TRBD1; abundance: .; j_gene: TRBJ1-2; CDR3nt: TGTGCCAGCAGACAACAGGGGCAAGATGGCTACACCTTC; CDR3aa: CASRQQGQDGYTF
v_gene: TRBV6-4; d_gene: TRBD2; abundance: few; j_gene: TRBJ2-2; CDR3nt: TGTGCCAGCAGTCCGGGGCTAGCGGCTAACACCGGGGAGCTGTTTTTT; CDR3aa: CASSPGLAANTGELFF
v_gene: TRBV27; d_gene: TRBD1; abundance: .; j_gene: TRBJ2-5; CDR3nt: TGTGCCAGCAGTCCGACAGGGTTCGTGATGGCCCAGTACTTC; CDR3aa: CASSPTGFVMAQYF
v_gene: TRBV29-1; d_gene: .; abundance: .; j_gene: TRBJ1-5; CDR3nt: TGCAGCGTAGCGACAGGTGGGGGCAATCAGCCCCAGCATTTT; CDR3aa: CSVATGGGNQPQHF
v_gene: TRBV28; d_gene: TRBD1; abundance: .; j_gene: TRBJ1-1; CDR3nt: TGTGCCAGCCCCCCTTCGGACAGGGGAGGGTCTGAAGCTTTCTTT; CDR3aa: CASPPSDRGGSEAFF
v_gene: TRBV5-4; d_gene: .; abundance: once; j_gene: TRBJ1-1; CDR3nt: TGTGCCAGCGCCCTCGGGAGCCTTACATCGAACACTGAAGCTTTCTTT; CDR3aa: CASALGSLTSNTEAFF
v_gene: TRBV5-8; d_gene: TRBD1; abundance: .; j_gene: TRBJ1-5; CDR3nt: TGTGCCAGCAGCTTCCAGGGGGTCTCAGGGAATCAGCCCCAGCATTTT; CDR3aa: CASSFQGVSGNQPQHF
v_gene: TRBV7-8; d_gene: .; abundance: few; j_gene: TRBJ1-4; CDR3nt: TGTGCCAGCAGCGCGGGTTTGGGGGGTGAAAAACTGTTTTTT; CDR3aa: CASSAGLGGEKLFF
v_gene: TRBV10-3; d_gene: .; abundance: few; j_gene: TRBJ1-2; CDR3nt: TGTGCCATCAGTGAGTCGAGGGCGGGCTATGGCTACACCTTC; CDR3aa: CAISESRAGYGYTF
v_gene: TRBV6-5; d_gene: .; abundance: .; j_gene: TRBJ1-4; CDR3nt: TGTGCCAGCAGTCAATTGGGGGGGTCGGGGGAAAAACTGTTTTTT; CDR3aa: CASSQLGGSGEKLFF
v_gene: TRBV2; d_gene: .; abundance: .; j_gene: TRBJ2-7; CDR3nt: TGTGCCAGCAGTAACAGGTTACCCTACGAGCAGTACTTC; CDR3aa: CASSNRLPYEQYF
v_gene: TRBV4-2; d_gene: TRBD2; abundance: once; j_gene: TRBJ2-1; CDR3nt: TGTGCCAGCAGCCAACTCACTAGCGGGCCTTACAATGAGCAGTTCTTC; CDR3aa: CASSQLTSGPYNEQFF
v_gene: TRBV30; d_gene: .; abundance: .; j_gene: TRBJ2-2; CDR3nt: TGTGCCAGATCGAGCAGGGGGAACACCGGGGAGCTGTTTTTT; CDR3aa: CARSSRGNTGELFF